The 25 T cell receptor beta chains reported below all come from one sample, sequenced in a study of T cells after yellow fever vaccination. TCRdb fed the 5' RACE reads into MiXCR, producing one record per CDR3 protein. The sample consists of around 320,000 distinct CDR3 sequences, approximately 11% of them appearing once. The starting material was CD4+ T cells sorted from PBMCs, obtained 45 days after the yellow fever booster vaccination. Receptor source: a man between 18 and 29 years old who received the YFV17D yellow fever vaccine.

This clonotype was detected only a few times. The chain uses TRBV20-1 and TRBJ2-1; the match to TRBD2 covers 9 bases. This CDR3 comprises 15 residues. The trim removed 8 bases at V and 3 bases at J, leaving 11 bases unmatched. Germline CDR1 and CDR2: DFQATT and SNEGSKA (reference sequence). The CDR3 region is CSSRPAGGDYNEQFF. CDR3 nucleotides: TGCAGTTCTCGCCCCGCGGGGGGGGACTACAATGAGCAGTTCTTC.

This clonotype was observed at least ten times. The CDR3 DNA follows: TGCAGTGCTAGGGGGGACTATGGCTACACCTTC. It translates to CSARGDYGYTF. This chain links TRBV20-1 with TRBJ1-2; perhaps TRBD1 as D (5 bases). The CDR3 consists of 11 residues. V was trimmed by 3 bases and J by 3 bases, leaving 5 bases between them. The germline gives CDR1 DFQATT, CDR2 SNEGSKA (reference sequence).

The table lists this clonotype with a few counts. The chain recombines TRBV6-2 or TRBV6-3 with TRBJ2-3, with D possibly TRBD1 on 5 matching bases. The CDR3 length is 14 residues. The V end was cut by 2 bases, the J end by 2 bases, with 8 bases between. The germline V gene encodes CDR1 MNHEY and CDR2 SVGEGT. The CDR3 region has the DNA TGTGCCAGCAGTTACAGGGGAATCACAGATACGCAGTATTTT. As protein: CASSYRGITDTQYF.

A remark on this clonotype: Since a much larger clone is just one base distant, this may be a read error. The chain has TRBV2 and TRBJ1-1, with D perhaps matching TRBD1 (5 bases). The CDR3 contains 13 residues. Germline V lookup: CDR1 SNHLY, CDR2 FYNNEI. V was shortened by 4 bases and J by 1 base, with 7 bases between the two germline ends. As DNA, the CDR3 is TGTGCCAGCAGTGGACAGCAGAACACTGAAGCTTTCTTT. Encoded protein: CASSGQQNTEAFF.

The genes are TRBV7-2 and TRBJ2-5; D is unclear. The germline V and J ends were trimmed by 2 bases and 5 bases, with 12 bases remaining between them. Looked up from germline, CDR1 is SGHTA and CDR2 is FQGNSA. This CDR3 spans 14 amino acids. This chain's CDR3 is CASSLTLNRETQYF. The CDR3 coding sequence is TGTGCCAGCAGCTTAACCCTGAATAGGGAGACCCAGTACTTC.

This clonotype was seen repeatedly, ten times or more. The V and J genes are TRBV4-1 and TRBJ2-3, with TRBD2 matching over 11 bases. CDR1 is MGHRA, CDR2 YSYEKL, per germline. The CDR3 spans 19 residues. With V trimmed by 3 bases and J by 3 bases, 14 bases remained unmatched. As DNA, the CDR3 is TGCGCCAGCAGCCAGGGGAACTCTGGTAGCGGGGGGGCGACAGATACGCAGTATTTT. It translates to CASSQGNSGSGGATDTQYF.

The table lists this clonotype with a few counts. The CDR3 DNA sequence: TGTGCCAGCAGGTTCGATATTAATTCACCCCTCCACTTT. Amino acids: CASRFDINSPLHF. V and J are TRBV12-3 or TRBV12-4 and TRBJ1-6; D ambiguous. There are 13 residues in the CDR3. The germline V and J ends were trimmed by 6 bases and 6 bases, with 9 bases remaining between them.

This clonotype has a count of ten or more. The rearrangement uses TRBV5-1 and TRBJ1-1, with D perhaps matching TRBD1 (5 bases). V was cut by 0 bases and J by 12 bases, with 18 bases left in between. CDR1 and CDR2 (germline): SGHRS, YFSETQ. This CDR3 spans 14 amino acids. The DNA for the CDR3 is TGCGCCAGCAGCTTGGGACGCGGGGGAGGTAAAACTTTCTTT. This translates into CASSLGRGGGKTFF.

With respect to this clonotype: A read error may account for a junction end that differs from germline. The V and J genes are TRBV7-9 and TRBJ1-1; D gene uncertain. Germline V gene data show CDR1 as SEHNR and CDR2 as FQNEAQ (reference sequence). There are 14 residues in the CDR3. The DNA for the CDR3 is TGTGCCAGCAGCTTAGGGGTACTGAACCCTGAAGCTTTCTTT. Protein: CASSLGVLNPEAFF.

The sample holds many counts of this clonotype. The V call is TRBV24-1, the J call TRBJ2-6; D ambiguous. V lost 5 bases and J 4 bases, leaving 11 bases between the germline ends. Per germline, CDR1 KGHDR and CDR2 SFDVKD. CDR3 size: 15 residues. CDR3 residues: CATSAQTGGANVLTF. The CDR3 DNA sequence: TGTGCCACCAGTGCGCAGACCGGAGGGGCCAACGTCCTGACTTTC.

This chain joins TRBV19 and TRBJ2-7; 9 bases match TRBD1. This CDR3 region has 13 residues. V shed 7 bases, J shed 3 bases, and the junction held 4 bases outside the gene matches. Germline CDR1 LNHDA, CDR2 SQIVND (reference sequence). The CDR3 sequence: CASKETGGYEQYF. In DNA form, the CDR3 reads TGTGCCAGTAAGGAGACAGGGGGCTACGAGCAGTACTTC.

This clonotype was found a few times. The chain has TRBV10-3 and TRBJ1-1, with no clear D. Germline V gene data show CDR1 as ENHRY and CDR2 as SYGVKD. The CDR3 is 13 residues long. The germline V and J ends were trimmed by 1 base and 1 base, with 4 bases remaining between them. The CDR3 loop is CAISEWQNTEAFF. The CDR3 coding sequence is TGTGCCATCAGTGAGTGGCAGAACACTGAAGCTTTCTTT.

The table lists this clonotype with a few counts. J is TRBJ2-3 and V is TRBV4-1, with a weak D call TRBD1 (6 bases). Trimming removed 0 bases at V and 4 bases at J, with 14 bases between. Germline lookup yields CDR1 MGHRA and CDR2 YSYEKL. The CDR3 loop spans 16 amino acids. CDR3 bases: TGCGCCAGCAGCCAAGATACAGGGCCCTTGGCAGATACGCAGTATTTT. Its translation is CASSQDTGPLADTQYF.

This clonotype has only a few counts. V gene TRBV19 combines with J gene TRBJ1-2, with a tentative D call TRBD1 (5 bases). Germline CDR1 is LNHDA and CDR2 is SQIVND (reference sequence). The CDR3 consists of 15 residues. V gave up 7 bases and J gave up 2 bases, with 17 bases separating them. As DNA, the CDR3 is TGTGCCAGTATCGAGTGGGGGAATGGGAACTATGGCTACACCTTC. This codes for CASIEWGNGNYGYTF.

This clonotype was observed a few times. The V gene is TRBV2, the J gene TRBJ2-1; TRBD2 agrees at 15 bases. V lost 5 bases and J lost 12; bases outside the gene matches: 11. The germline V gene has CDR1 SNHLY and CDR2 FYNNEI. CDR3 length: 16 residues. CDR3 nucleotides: TGTGCCAGCAGTTTGGCCCCTGGACTAGCGGGGGGGCGGCAGTTCTTC. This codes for CASSLAPGLAGGRQFF.

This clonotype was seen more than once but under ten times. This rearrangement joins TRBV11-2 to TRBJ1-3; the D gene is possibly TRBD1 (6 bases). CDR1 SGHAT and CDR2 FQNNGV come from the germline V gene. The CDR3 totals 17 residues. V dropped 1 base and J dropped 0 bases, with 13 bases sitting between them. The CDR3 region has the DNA TGTGCCAGCAGCTTAGCAGGGGCCAAGCTCTCTGGAAACACCATATATTTT. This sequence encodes CASSLAGAKLSGNTIYF.

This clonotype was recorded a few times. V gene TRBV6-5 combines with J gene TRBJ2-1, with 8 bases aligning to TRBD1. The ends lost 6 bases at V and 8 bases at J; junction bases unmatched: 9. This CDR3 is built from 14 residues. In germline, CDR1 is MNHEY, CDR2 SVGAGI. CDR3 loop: CASRLQDRVDEQFF. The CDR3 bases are TGTGCCAGCAGATTACAGGACAGGGTGGATGAGCAGTTCTTC.

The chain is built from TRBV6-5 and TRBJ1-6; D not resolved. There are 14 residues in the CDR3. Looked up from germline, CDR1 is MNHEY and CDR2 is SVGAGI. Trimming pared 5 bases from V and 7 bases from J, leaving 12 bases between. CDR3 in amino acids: CASSPGLGNSPLHF. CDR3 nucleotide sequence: TGTGCCAGCAGTCCGGGCCTCGGGAATTCACCCCTCCACTTT.

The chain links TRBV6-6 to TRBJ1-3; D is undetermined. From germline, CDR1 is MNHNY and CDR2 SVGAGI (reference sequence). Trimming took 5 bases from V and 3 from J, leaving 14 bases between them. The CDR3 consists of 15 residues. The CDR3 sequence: CASSHGWAFGNTIYF. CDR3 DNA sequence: TGTGCCAGCAGTCATGGTTGGGCCTTTGGAAACACCATATATTTT.

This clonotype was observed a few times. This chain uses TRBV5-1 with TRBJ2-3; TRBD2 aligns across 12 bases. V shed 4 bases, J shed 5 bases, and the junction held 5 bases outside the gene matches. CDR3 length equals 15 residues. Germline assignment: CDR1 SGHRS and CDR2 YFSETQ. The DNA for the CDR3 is TGCGCCAGCAGCGGGCTAGCGGGAGGGGGAGATACGCAGTATTTT. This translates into CASSGLAGGGDTQYF.

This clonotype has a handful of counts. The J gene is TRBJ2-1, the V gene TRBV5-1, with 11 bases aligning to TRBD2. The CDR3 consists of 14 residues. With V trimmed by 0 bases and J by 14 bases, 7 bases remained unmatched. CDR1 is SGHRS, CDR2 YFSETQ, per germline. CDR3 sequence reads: CASSLAASGGREFF. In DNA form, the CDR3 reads TGCGCCAGCAGCTTGGCGGCTAGCGGGGGGCGCGAGTTCTTC.

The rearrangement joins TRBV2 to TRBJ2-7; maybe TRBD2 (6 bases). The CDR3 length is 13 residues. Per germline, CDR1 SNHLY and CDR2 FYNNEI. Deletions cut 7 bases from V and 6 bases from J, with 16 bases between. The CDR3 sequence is CASKPGEVGEQYF. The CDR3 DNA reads TGTGCCAGCAAACCCGGGGAGGTTGGCGAGCAGTACTTC.

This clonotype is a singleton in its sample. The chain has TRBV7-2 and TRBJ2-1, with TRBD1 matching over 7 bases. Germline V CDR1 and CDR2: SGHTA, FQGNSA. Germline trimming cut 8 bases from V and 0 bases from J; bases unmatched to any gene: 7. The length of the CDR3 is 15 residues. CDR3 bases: TGTGCCAGCCGAGGCAGGGGGAGCTCCTACAATGAGCAGTTCTTC. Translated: CASRGRGSSYNEQFF. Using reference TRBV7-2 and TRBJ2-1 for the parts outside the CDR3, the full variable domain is GAGVSQSPSNKVTEKGKDVELRCDPISGHTALYWYRQSLGQGLEFLIYFQGNSAPDKSGLPSDRFSAERTGGSVSTLTIQRTQQEDSAVYLCASRGRGSSYNEQFFGPGTRLTVL.

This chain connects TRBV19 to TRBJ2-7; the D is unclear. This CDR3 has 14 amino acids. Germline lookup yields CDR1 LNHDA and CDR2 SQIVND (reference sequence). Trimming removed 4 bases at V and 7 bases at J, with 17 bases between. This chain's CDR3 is CASSRADGYEEQYF. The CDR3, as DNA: TGTGCCAGTAGTAGGGCAGACGGCTACGAAGAGCAGTACTTC.

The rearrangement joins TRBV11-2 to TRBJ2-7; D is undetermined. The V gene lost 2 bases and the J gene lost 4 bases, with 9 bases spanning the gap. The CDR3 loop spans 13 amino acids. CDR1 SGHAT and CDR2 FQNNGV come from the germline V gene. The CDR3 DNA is TGTGCCAGCAGCTTAAGAGCAGGTTACGAGCAGTACGTC. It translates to CASSLRAGYEQYV.